The T cell receptor (beta chain) under discussion was sequenced for a study of siplizumab effects on memory and regulatory T cells. The assay was immunoSEQ multiplex PCR, and TCRdb's table has in-frame clones only and misses some. The repertoire holds about 68,000 clones, with around 93% as singletons. Trimming cost V 0 bases and J 5 bases, with 13 bases left between them. This CDR3 has 14 amino acids. CDR1 SQVTM and CDR2 ANQGSEA come from the germline V gene. The TCR sequence derives from a human donor in good health. What was sequenced was CD8+ T cells sorted from blood. This rearrangement joins TRBV29-1 to TRBJ1-1, with D unresolved. In nucleotides, the CDR3 is TGCAGCGTTGAAGATAACGGGGTTGGTACTGAAGCTTTCTTT. This encodes CSVEDNGVGTEAFF.